This T cell receptor beta chain was observed in a study of beta chain features in type 1 diabetes. Study results and limitations: Diminished insertions and augmented deletions at VDJ junctions characterized type 1 diabetes patients. Whatever favoring of shorter templates PCR might show would apply equally to patients and controls. There was a moderate but significant shortening of TCRB CDR3s in all four CD4+ subsets of Type 1 diabetes patients.

V was cut by 5 bases and J by 1 base, with 17 bases left in between. This CDR3 comprises 16 residues. The germline V gene encodes CDR1 SGHTA and CDR2 FQGNSA. The isolated RNA, all of it, was reverse transcribed, so expressed TCRB transcripts were what got sequenced. Profiled with immunoSEQ multiplex PCR; TCRdb holds only in-frame clones, not every one. The profile shows 240,000 or so clones, around 21% of them singletons. This clone has only a few counts. Its antigen remains unidentified. The chain combines TRBV7-2 with TRBJ1-1; tentatively, D is TRBD1 (5 bases). The TCR sequence derives from a woman aged 40 to 49 with type 1 diabetes. Sequencing was performed on naive CD4+ T cells from blood. CDR3 DNA sequence: TGTGCCAGCAGCCGCCCAGGGATCTGGGAGAACACTGAAGCTTTCTTT. Residues: CASSRPGIWENTEAFF. Full variable domain (outside the CDR3, taken from reference TRBV7-2 and TRBJ1-1): GAGVSQSPSNKVTEKGKDVELRCDPISGHTALYWYRQSLGQGLEFLIYFQGNSAPDKSGLPSDRFSAERTGGSVSTLTIQRTQQEDSAVYLCASSRPGIWENTEAFFGQGTRLTVV.